The rows below give T cell receptor beta chains drawn from one sample of a study of cytomegalovirus exposure and HLA in healthy donors. The assay was immunoSEQ multiplex PCR, and TCRdb's table has in-frame clones only and misses some. The sample includes approximately 140,000 clones, about three quarters of them seen just once. Sequenced input: PBMCs. The receptors derive from a human donor in good health. CDR3s include the opening cysteine and the closing phenylalanine or tryptophan.

j_call: TRBJ2-1
v_call: TRBV25-1
cdr3_aa: CASSESGATLDEQFF

j_call: TRBJ2-3
v_call: TRBV27
cdr3_aa: CASSLGRGDTQYF

j_call: TRBJ2-1
v_call: TRBV19
cdr3_aa: CASSIEPGGGSYNEQFF

j_call: TRBJ2-7
v_call: TRBV2
cdr3_aa: CASSETIRQAYEQYF

j_call: TRBJ2-1
v_call: TRBV5-1
cdr3_aa: CASSQQPGLANEQFF

j_call: TRBJ2-7
v_call: TRBV28
cdr3_aa: CASSSKRTATYEQYF

j_call: TRBJ1-3
v_call: TRBV5-1
cdr3_aa: CASSLSSGNTIYF

j_call: TRBJ2-1
v_call: TRBV5-1
cdr3_aa: CASSFLESSYNEQFF

j_call: TRBJ2-1
v_call: TRBV23-1
cdr3_aa: CASSQSRPGFNEQFF

j_call: TRBJ2-7
v_call: TRBV7-9
cdr3_aa: CASSFTSRDEQYF

j_call: TRBJ2-7
v_call: TRBV7-2
cdr3_aa: CASSLGGGAEQYF